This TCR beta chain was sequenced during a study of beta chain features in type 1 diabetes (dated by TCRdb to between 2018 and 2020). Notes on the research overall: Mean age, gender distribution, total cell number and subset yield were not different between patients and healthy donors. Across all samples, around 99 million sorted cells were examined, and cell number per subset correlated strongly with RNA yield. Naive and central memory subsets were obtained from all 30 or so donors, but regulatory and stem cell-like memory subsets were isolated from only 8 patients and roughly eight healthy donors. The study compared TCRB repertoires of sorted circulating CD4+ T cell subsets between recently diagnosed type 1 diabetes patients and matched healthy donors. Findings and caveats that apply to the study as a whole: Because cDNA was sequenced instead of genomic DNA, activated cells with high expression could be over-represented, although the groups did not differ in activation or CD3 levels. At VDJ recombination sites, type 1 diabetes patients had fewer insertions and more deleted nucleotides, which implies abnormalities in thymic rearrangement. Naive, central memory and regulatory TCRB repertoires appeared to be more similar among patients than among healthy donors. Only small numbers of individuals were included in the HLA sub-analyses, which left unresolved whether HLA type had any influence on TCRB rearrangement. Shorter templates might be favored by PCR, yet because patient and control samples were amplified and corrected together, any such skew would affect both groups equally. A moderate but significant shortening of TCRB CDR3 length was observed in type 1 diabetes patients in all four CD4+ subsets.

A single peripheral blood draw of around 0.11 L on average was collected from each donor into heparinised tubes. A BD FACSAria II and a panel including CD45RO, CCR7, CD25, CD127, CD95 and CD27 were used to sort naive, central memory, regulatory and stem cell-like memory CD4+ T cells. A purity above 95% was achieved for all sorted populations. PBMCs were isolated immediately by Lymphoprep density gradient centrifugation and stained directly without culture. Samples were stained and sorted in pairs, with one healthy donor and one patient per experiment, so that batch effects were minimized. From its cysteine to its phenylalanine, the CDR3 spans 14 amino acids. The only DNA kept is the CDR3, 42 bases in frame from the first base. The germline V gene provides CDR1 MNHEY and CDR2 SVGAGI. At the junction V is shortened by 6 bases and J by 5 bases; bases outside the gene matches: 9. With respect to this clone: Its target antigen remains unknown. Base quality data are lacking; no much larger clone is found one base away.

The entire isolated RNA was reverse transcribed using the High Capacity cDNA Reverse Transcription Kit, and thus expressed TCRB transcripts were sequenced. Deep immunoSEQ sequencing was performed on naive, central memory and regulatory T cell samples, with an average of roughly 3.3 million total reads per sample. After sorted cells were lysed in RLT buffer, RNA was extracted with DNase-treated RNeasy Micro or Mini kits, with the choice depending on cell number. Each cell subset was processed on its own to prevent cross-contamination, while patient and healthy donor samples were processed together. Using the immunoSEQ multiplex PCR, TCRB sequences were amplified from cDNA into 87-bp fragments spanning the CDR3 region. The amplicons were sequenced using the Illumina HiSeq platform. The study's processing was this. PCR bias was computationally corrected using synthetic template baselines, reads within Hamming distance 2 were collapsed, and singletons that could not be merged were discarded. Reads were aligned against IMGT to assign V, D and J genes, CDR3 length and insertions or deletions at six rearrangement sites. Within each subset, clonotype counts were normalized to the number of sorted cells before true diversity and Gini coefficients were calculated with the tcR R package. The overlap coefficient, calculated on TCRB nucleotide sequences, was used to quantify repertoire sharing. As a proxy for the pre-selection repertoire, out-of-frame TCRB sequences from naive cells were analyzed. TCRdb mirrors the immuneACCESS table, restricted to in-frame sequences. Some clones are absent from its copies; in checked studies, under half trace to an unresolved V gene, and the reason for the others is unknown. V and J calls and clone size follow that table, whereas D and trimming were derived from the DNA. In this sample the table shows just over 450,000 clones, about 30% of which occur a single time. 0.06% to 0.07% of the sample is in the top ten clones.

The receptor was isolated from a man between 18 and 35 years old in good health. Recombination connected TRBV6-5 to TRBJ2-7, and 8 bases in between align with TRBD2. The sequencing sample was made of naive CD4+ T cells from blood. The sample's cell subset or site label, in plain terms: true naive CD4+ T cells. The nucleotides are TGTGCCAGCAGCCCAAGCGGGAGTAGGAACGAGCAGTACTTC. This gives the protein CASSPSGSRNEQYF.